The 12 T cell receptor beta chains in this list originate from one sample, sequenced in a study of neurological immune-mediated disorders. TCRdb independently ran MiXCR on the 5' RACE reads; one entry per CDR3 protein. The table has 30,000 to 50,000 distinct CDR3 sequences, 6.5% to 7.5% seen once. Sequences were obtained from CD4+ T cells from blood. The origin of the receptors is a man in his fifties or sixties in good health.

This clonotype has a handful of counts. The chain carries TRBV30 and TRBJ2-5; no clear D. The V gene's germline CDR1 is GTSNPN and CDR2 SVGIG (reference sequence). CDR3 size: 13 residues. V was pared by 2 bases and J by 0 bases, with 7 bases between. CDR3 sequence reads: CAWSIQYQETQYF. The CDR3 DNA reads TGTGCCTGGAGTATACAGTACCAAGAGACCCAGTACTTC.

This clonotype was counted between two and nine times. The chain combines TRBV5-1 with TRBJ1-1; 8 bases map to TRBD1. Germline CDR1 is SGHRS and CDR2 is YFSETQ. The CDR3 is made up of 14 amino acids. J was trimmed by 6 bases and V by 0 bases; bases with no gene match: 4. CDR3 residues: CASSLGDRIAEAFF. The CDR3 DNA reads TGCGCCAGCAGCTTGGGGGACAGGATCGCTGAAGCTTTCTTT.

The table lists this clonotype with many counts. The rearrangement joins TRBV20-1 to TRBJ2-5, with D hard to call. Germline assignment: CDR1 DFQATT and CDR2 SNEGSKA (reference sequence). This CDR3 region has 10 residues. The V gene lost 7 bases and the J gene lost 3 bases, with 6 bases spanning the gap. The CDR3 reads CSGLEETQYF. The CDR3 DNA is TGCAGTGGCCTAGAAGAGACCCAGTACTTC.

This clonotype occurred many times. The chain links TRBV28 to TRBJ2-7; 10 bases are shared with TRBD2. Losses at the gene ends were 6 bases for V and 2 bases for J; bases not matched to a gene: 7. Germline V CDR1 and CDR2: MDHEN, SYDVKM. This CDR3 has 15 amino acids. The CDR3 region is CASSPGLADTYEQYF. The CDR3 DNA is TGTGCCAGCAGCCCTGGACTAGCGGATACCTACGAGCAGTACTTC. Together with reference TRBV28 and TRBJ2-7, the CDR3 gives the full variable domain: DVKVTQSSRYLVKRTGEKVFLECVQDMDHENMFWYRQDPGLGLRLIYFSYDVKMKEKGDIPEGYSVSREKKERFSLILESASTNQTSMYLCASSPGLADTYEQYFGPGTRLTVT.

This clonotype was recorded at least ten times. The chain has TRBV29-1 and TRBJ2-6; the D gene is possibly TRBD1 (6 bases). V was shortened by 7 bases and J by 0 bases, with 22 bases between the two germline ends. Looked up from germline, CDR1 is SQVTM and CDR2 is ANQGSEA. The CDR3 is made up of 18 amino acids. CDR3 coding DNA: TGCAGCGCCGAATTACCGGGACACACGAGCTCTGGGGCCAACGTCCTGACTTTC. Its translation is CSAELPGHTSSGANVLTF.

Many counts were recorded for this clonotype. The chain has TRBV7-9 and TRBJ2-4, with 12 bases matching TRBD1. This CDR3 is 18 amino acids long. Trimming took 5 bases from V and 8 from J; bases not matched to a gene: 16. CDR1 SEHNR and CDR2 FQNEAQ come from the germline V gene (reference sequence). CDR3 bases: TGTGCCAGCAGCATCCTCCGGGACAGGGGGCGCATTGTTGACATTCAGTACTTC. This sequence encodes CASSILRDRGRIVDIQYF.

The table lists this clonotype with a few counts. This chain connects TRBV14 to TRBJ2-4; no reliable D call. The CDR3 sequence is 16 residues long. Germline CDR1 SGHDN, CDR2 FVKESK. V was pared by 2 bases and J by 0 bases, with 11 bases between. In DNA, the CDR3 is TGTGCCAGCAGCCAAAACCTACAAGCAGCCAAAAACATTCAGTACTTC. It specifies CASSQNLQAAKNIQYF.

This clonotype showed up many times. The DNA of the CDR3 is TGTGCCAGCAGCTCGACAGGGGGGCACAATGAGCAGTTCTTC. This translates into CASSSTGGHNEQFF. The V gene is TRBV5-5, the J gene TRBJ2-1; 9 bases fit TRBD1. The length of the CDR3 is 14 residues. The junction had 3 bases not matched to a gene; V was cut back by 3 bases and J by 5 bases. CDR1 is SGHKS and CDR2 is YYEKEE in the germline V gene (reference sequence).

This clonotype was detected ten times or more. The chain is built from TRBV20-1 and TRBJ1-5; D is possibly TRBD1 (5 bases). The CDR3 has 14 residues. The germline gives CDR1 DFQATT, CDR2 SNEGSKA (reference sequence). Trimming shortened V by 6 bases and J by 0 bases, and 12 bases separated the two germline ends. The DNA of the CDR3 is TGCAGTGCCTCCCGGGGGGTTAGCAATCAGCCCCAGCATTTT. Translating it yields CSASRGVSNQPQHF.

This clonotype was counted at least ten times. J is TRBJ2-5 and V is TRBV9; TRBD2 matches 9 bases. The V gene's germline CDR1 is SGDLS and CDR2 YYNGEE. This CDR3 comprises 14 residues. V dropped 3 bases and J dropped 4; count of bases not matched to a gene: 4. CDR3 bases: TGTGCCAGCAGCGCCGGGACTAGCTTAGAGACCCAGTACTTC. Protein sequence: CASSAGTSLETQYF.

This clonotype has ten or more counts. The gene calls are TRBV7-2 and TRBJ2-4; 7 bases align to TRBD2. From germline, CDR1 is SGHTA and CDR2 FQGNSA. J was trimmed by 7 bases and V by 1 base; bases with no gene match: 4. This CDR3 has 14 residues. Here the CDR3 reads CASSLVGGRNIQYF. Written as DNA, the CDR3 is TGTGCCAGCAGCTTAGTGGGAGGGCGGAACATTCAGTACTTC.

This clonotype has at least ten counts. The genes are TRBV4-1 and TRBJ2-7; 8 bases line up with TRBD1. Germline values: CDR1 MGHRA, CDR2 YSYEKL. Trimming cost V 4 bases and J 1 base; bases outside gene matches: 6. The CDR3 runs 15 residues. For the CDR3, the DNA is TGCGCCAGCAGCCCAGGACAGGGTGTTTCCTACGAGCAGTACTTC. Its protein is CASSPGQGVSYEQYF.